This paragraph reports one T cell receptor beta chain. Antigen unknown. This entry belongs to a study of T cell repertoires in cytomegalovirus infection. Study in general: Both CMV infection and a matching HLA type were indicated by public TCR beta signatures. Study-level findings and limits: Across the ex vivo response, the dominant clonotypes were HLA-C-restricted CMV-specific TCR beta clonotypes. Identification of carriers of CMV plus the relevant HLA was performed using cumulative public TCR beta family frequency.

One entry per CDR3 protein results from TCRdb running MiXCR on the reads. The sample records under 40,000 distinct CDR3 sequences, approximately 52% being singletons. This TCR derives from a human donor in good health (CMV status not recorded). Some clones in this sample may be carry-over from other donors' samples. The specimen comprised CD8+ T cells from cultured PBMCs, sampled from culture after CMV antigen stimulation.

The CDR3 sequence: CASSPPGGPPEQFF. The CDR3 DNA sequence: TGTGCCAGCAGCCCTCCGGGGGGCCCTCCTGAGCAGTTCTTC. J is TRBJ2-1 and V is TRBV7-3; possible D gene TRBD2, 7 bases. The CDR3 is made up of 14 amino acids. The germline CDR1 and CDR2 sequences are SGHTA and FQGTGA. V dropped 5 bases and J dropped 9 bases, with 17 bases sitting between them. The whole variable domain, remainder taken from reference TRBV7-3 and TRBJ2-1, is GAGVSQTPSNKVTEKGKYVELRCDPISGHTALYWYRQSLGQGPEFLIYFQGTGAADDSGLPNDRFFAVRPEGSVSTLKIQRTERGDSAVYLCASSPPGGPPEQFFGPGTRLTVL.